The source of this TCR beta chain is a study of blood T cell repertoires in COVID-19. Study background: Acute-phase and convalescent COVID-19 samples originated in the United States, Italy and Spain.

The CDR3 is made up of 16 amino acids. From germline, CDR1 is LNHDA and CDR2 SQIVND (reference sequence). V shed 1 base, J shed 6 bases, and the junction held 9 bases outside the gene matches. Authors' data handling: For nucleated cells, counts were estimated from reference gene primer amplification. Here immunoSEQ multiplex PCR was the method, and the copy in TCRdb shows in-frame clones only, minus some. That table furnishes V, J and clone size, whereas the DNA furnished D and trimming. The table includes 250,000 to 350,000 clones, around 87% detected once. Sequencing input: peripheral blood. This receptor was obtained from a woman between 50 and 59 years old who had recovered from COVID-19. The chain employs TRBV19 and TRBJ2-7; 10 nucleotides match TRBD2. The DNA for the CDR3 is TGTGCCAGTAGTATAGCTTACGGGACTAGCGTTATCGAGCAGTACTTC. It is translated as CASSIAYGTSVIEQYF. Drawing the rest from reference TRBV19 and TRBJ2-7, the complete variable domain is DGGITQSPKYLFRKEGQNVTLSCEQNLNHDAMYWYRQDPGQGLRLIYYSQIVNDFQKGDIAEGYSVSREKKESFPLTVTSAQKNPTAFYLCASSIAYGTSVIEQYFGPGTRLTVT.